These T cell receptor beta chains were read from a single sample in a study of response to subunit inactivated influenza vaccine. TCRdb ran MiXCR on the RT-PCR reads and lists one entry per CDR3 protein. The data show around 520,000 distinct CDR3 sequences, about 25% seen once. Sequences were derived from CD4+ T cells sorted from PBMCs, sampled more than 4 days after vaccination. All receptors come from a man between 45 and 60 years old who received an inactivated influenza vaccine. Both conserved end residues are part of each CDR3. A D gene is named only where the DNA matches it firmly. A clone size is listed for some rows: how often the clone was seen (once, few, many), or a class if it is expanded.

TGCAGCGTGCAGGGACACCCGAACACTGAAGCTTTCTTT CSVQGHPNTEAFF TRBJ1-1 TRBV29-1 . .
TGTGCCAGCAGCGTCGGCGGAGGCACCTCCTACGAGCAGTACTTC CASSVGGGTSYEQYF TRBJ2-7 TRBV28 . few
TGTGCCACCAGTGCTACAGATACGCAGTATTTT CATSATDTQYF TRBJ2-3 TRBV24-1 . .
TGTGCCAGCACCCTGAAATTGGGGACCGGGGAGCTGTTTTTT CASTLKLGTGELFF TRBJ2-2 TRBV12-3/TRBV12-4 . .
TGCGCCAGCCGGGACGCCAATGAGCAGTTCTTC CASRDANEQFF TRBJ2-1 TRBV5-1 . few
TGTGCCAGCAGTTTAGTTTCAGGGGCCCACACTGAGCAGTTCTTC CASSLVSGAHTEQFF TRBJ2-1 TRBV12-3/TRBV12-4 . few
TGCAGTGCTAGAGACCAGGGTGGGTCTAACGAGCAGTACTTC CSARDQGGSNEQYF TRBJ2-7 TRBV20-1 . few
TGCAGTGCTATGGTGACAGCGGGGGGGCCGAATACGCAGTATTTT CSAMVTAGGPNTQYF TRBJ2-3 TRBV20-1 TRBD2 few
TGTGCCAGCAGCTTACCGGGACAGGGAGGGCATGAGCAGTTCTTC CASSLPGQGGHEQFF TRBJ2-1 TRBV7-2 TRBD1 .
TGCAGTGCAGGACAGGGAGTTGGCTATGGCTACACCTTC CSAGQGVGYGYTF TRBJ1-2 TRBV20-1 TRBD1 many
TGTGCCAGCAGCCAAGAAGGTGGGGGGGTTATCAATGAGCAGTTCTTC CASSQEGGGVINEQFF TRBJ2-1 TRBV4-2 TRBD2 .
TGCGCCAGCAGCTCCAGACAGGGTACCGAGAAACTGTTTTTT CASSSRQGTEKLFF TRBJ1-4 TRBV5-1 TRBD1 few
TGCAGTGCTAGAGCCGGGACAGGGGCTTACAATGAGCAGTTCTTC CSARAGTGAYNEQFF TRBJ2-1 TRBV20-1 TRBD1 .
TGTGCCAGCCGCTCTTCCGGGAGGGCGCGGTTCTTC CASRSSGRARFF TRBJ2-1 TRBV12-3/TRBV12-4 TRBD2 .
TGCAGTGCTAGAACGGGACAGACCTTC CSARTGQTF TRBJ1-2 TRBV20-1 TRBD1 many
TGTGCCAGCAGTGACGGTGGGGGGCGACTCCTTTACAATGAGCAGTTCTTC CASSDGGGRLLYNEQFF TRBJ2-1 TRBV6-1 . .